This entry concerns a single TCR beta chain. Many counts were recorded for this clonotype. It has no known antigen specificity. No clone much larger than this one lies a single base away; base qualities are absent. The V and J ends are trimmed by 0 bases and 6 bases, leaving 18 bases between them. The CDR3 goes from the cysteine to the phenylalanine over 16 residues. The retained sequence is limited to the CDR3, 48 bases, with the frame set at the first base. Via the germline V gene, CDR1 is SGDLS and CDR2 YYNGEE. Exclusion was applied to patients with uncontrolled infections, other autoimmune diseases, pregnancy or lactation. Diagnoses were established on the basis of clinical symptoms, serum thyroxine and TRAb, thyroid ultrasound, and orbital computed tomography. Total RNA was extracted with Trizol reagent, and quality was checked on an Agilent 2100 Bioanalyzer. This entry comes from a study of T cells in Graves' hyperthyroidism and ophthalmopathy (dated by TCRdb to about 2019). Context from the whole study: TCR V-J signatures able to tell the groups apart were searched for in a discovery cohort of 100 or so patients, of whom more than 40 had Graves' ophthalmopathy and about 55 had stable Graves' hyperthyroidism. Prospective prediction of ophthalmopathy was tested in an independent validation cohort of approximately 19 hyperthyroidism patients and 17 patients who later progressed to ophthalmopathy. For training and testing, the 100 or so patients in the discovery cohort were randomly divided in a 7:3 ratio. Thyroid tissue and blood T-cell repertoires from more than 5 Graves' hyperthyroidism patients were also compared in the study. After sampling, hyperthyroidism patients received methimazole starting at 30 mg daily, and ophthalmopathy patients received high-dose intravenous methylprednisolone. The paper describes TCR Vbeta CDR3 sequencing of 135 peripheral blood samples, made up of 43 ophthalmopathy patients, 70 to 75 hyperthyroidism patients and 17 progressor patients.

General conclusions and limits of the study: In validation, the model predicted progression to ophthalmopathy with roughly 70% sensitivity and around 72% specificity, a median of about six months before onset. No statistical method was used to set the sample size in advance, and investigators knew the group allocation. Ophthalmopathy was separated from stable hyperthyroidism by a 13 V-J signature model, with around 90% sensitivity and 81% to 82% specificity obtained in cross-validation and 80%/75% obtained in testing. Most expanded thyroid clonotypes (frequency above 0.001) were also detected in blood, suggesting blood repertoires may reflect thyroid immune responses.

The TCR beta CDR3 regions were amplified from the RNA transcripts. The TCR CDR3 was subjected to a first round of RT-PCR using the HTBI primer set and the Qiagen OneStep RT-PCR kit. Libraries were constructed in a second round of multiplex PCR, after which size selection and purification were carried out. The libraries were sequenced on an Illumina HiSeq2000 using paired-end 100 bp reads. From the authors' description of their analysis: SOAPnuke was used to process the raw data, throwing out any read that contained adapters or uncalled bases, had a mean Phred below 15, or lacked an exact constant-primer or identifier match. COPE v1.2.5 was used to merge the high-quality paired reads, and each unique nucleotide sequence was defined as a clonotype. MiTCR v1.1 was used to align the clonotypes against IMGT TRBV, TRBD and TRBJ reference segments. The analysis included only V-J combinations with a frequency above 0.0001, which together covered around 99% of the repertoires. The TCS score was defined as F50 (clonal expansion) divided by E x V (chaos), with BLOSUM62-based TCRdist calculated between CDR3 peptides within each V-J. Welch's t-statistics and random forest reduced approximately 520 V-J features to 13, which were used in a naive Bayes classifier (R e1071). Thyroid-blood repertoire similarity was quantified with the Morisita-Horn index. TCRdb reworked the public reads: Q25 trimming with fastp, MiXCR clone assembly, productive beta chains retained. A single entry per CDR3 protein holds the most common genes and DNA from its merged rows. These V and J calls derive from TCRdb rather than the authors' analysis. The sample contains approximately 700,000 distinct CDR3 sequences, less than 45% of them found a single time. Under 8.5% of the sample lies in the top ten.

This clonotype originated in an adult man with Graves' disease, either hyperthyroidism or ophthalmopathy (not recorded which). Sequencing was carried out using peripheral blood or thyroid tissue (not recorded which). Rearrangement joined TRBV9 to TRBJ1-2, with no reliable assignment of the D segment. The DNA sequence reads TGTGCCAGCAGCGTAGTACCCCAGTTCCCCATCCATGGCTACACCTTC. Its protein is CASSVVPQFPIHGYTF.